A single sample is the source of the 25 T cell receptor beta chains below, sequenced in a study of T cell repertoires in cytomegalovirus infection. Their cognate antigens are unknown. MiXCR, applied by TCRdb to the reads, yields one record per CDR3 protein. This sample has about a million distinct CDR3 sequences, with around 29% found just once. This specimen consisted of cultured CD8+ T cells from PBMCs, obtained from culture after CMV antigen stimulation. The receptors here all came from a human donor in good health (CMV status not recorded). Some clones in this sample may be carry-over from other donors' samples.

This chain uses TRBV7-6 with TRBJ1-2, with TRBD1 matching 9 bases. The CDR3 totals 16 residues. V dropped 0 bases and J dropped 4; count of bases not matched to a gene: 6. The germline gives CDR1 SGHVS, CDR2 FNYEAQ. The CDR3 loop reads CASSLAEDRGVYGYTF. In DNA, the CDR3 is TGTGCCAGCAGCTTAGCGGAGGACAGGGGCGTCTATGGCTACACCTTC.

As for this clonotype: A read error may account for a junction end that differs from germline. The chain links TRBV7-6 to TRBJ2-1, with D perhaps given as TRBD1 or TRBD2 (7 bases each). Germline lookup yields CDR1 SGHVS and CDR2 FNYEAQ. The length of the CDR3 is 16 residues. CDR3 residues: CASSLGAGGASNEQFF. DNA for the CDR3: TGTGCTAGCAGCTTAGGGGCAGGGGGGGCTTCCAATGAGCAGTTCTTC.

The chain uses TRBV7-2 and TRBJ2-3; D unresolved. Per germline, CDR1 SGHTA and CDR2 FQGNSA. The CDR3 runs to 14 residues. The V end lost 5 bases, the J end lost 4 bases, and 13 bases lay between the germline ends. The CDR3 region has the DNA TGTGCCAGCAGCGGCTTTTCTACGGCAGATACGCAGTATTTT. Protein product: CASSGFSTADTQYF.

Concerning this clonotype itself: Compared with germline, one end of the junction differs, possibly owing to a read error. DNA for the CDR3: TGTGCCAACAGTTTGAGTCGGGGCAATCAGCCCCAGCATTTT. The encoded protein is CANSLSRGNQPQHF. V and J are TRBV12-3 or TRBV12-4 and TRBJ1-5; D is ambiguous. There are 14 residues in the CDR3.

This clonotype was picked up a small number of times. The genes are TRBV6-5 and TRBJ1-2, with D tentatively TRBD1 (6 bases). The CDR3 is made up of 15 amino acids. Germline CDR1 MNHEY, CDR2 SVGAGI. V was pared by 2 bases and J by 4 bases, with 14 bases between. CDR3 nucleotides: TGTGCCAGCAGTTACAGCAGGGGATTACGCTATGGCTACACCTTC. It translates to CASSYSRGLRYGYTF.

This clonotype showed up many times. This chain links TRBV7-2 with TRBJ2-5; possible D gene TRBD2, 6 bases. CDR3 size: 16 residues. Germline V gene lookup returns CDR1 SGHTA and CDR2 FQGNSA. Trimming removed 4 bases from V and 5 bases from J, with 20 bases in between. For the CDR3, the DNA is TGTGCCAGCAGCTGGGGGGAAATGGTCCTGTCGGAGACCCAGTACTTC. It specifies CASSWGEMVLSETQYF.

There are a few counts of this clonotype. The chain employs TRBV7-4 and TRBJ1-3; D gene uncertain. The germline gives CDR1 SGHVT, CDR2 SQSDAQ. The CDR3 totals 16 residues. V lost 1 base, J lost 8 bases, and 18 bases lay in between. The chain's CDR3 is CASSLGLEAGSDTIYF. As DNA, the CDR3 is TGTGCCAGCAGCTTAGGGTTGGAAGCCGGGAGCGACACCATATATTTT.

The rearrangement uses TRBV15 and TRBJ1-5, with D possibly TRBD1 on 5 matching bases. The CDR3 has 14 residues. V was shortened by 0 bases and J by 4 bases, with 7 bases between the two germline ends. Germline loops: CDR1 LNHNV, CDR2 YYDKDF (reference sequence). The chain's CDR3 is CATSREGANQPQHF. In DNA, the CDR3 is TGTGCCACCAGCAGAGAAGGGGCTAATCAGCCCCAGCATTTT. The full variable domain, in which reference TRBV15 and TRBJ1-5 provide the parts outside the CDR3, is DAMVIQNPRYQVTQFGKPVTLSCSQTLNHNVMYWYQQKSSQAPKLLFHYYDKDFNNEADTPDNFQSRRPNTSFCFLDIRSPGLGDTAMYLCATSREGANQPQHFGDGTRLSIL.

The chain joins TRBV20-1 to TRBJ1-1; D unresolved. Germline V gene data show CDR1 as DFQATT and CDR2 as SNEGSKA (reference sequence). The CDR3 sequence is 10 residues long. Trimming removed 7 bases at V and 8 bases at J, with 11 bases between. CDR3 nucleotide sequence: TGCAGTGTATGGACGGTCGAAGCTTTCTTT. Its protein product is CSVWTVEAFF.

CDR3 nucleotide sequence: TGTGCCAGCAGGTTCCCAGGGGGCACAGATACGCAGTATTTT. Protein sequence: CASRFPGGTDTQYF. The chain links TRBV28 to TRBJ2-3; weak D call: TRBD1 (6 bases). Per the germline V gene, CDR1 is MDHEN and CDR2 is SYDVKM. V was pared by 6 bases and J by 1 base, with 11 bases between. The CDR3 has 14 residues.

The chain is built from TRBV6-1 and TRBJ1-1; unclear D gene. Germline CDR1 and CDR2: MNHNS and SASEGT. The CDR3 spans 16 residues. Trimming cost V 0 bases and J 0 bases, with 11 bases left between them. CDR3 nucleotide sequence: TGTGCCAGCAGTGAAGCGCTGCGGGGAATGAACACTGAAGCTTTCTTT. Its translation: CASSEALRGMNTEAFF.

J is TRBJ1-1 and V is TRBV6-1, with 10 bases that match TRBD1. Trimming at V came to 4 bases and at J to 5 bases, leaving 13 bases not matched to a gene. Germline V gene sequence: CDR1 MNHNS, CDR2 SASEGT. CDR3 size: 17 residues. Here the CDR3 reads CASSVETGGVMRTEAFF. In DNA, the CDR3 is TGTGCCAGCAGTGTGGAGACAGGGGGCGTAATGAGGACTGAAGCTTTCTTT.

V gene TRBV3-1 combines with J gene TRBJ2-1; D possibly uses TRBD1 or TRBD2 (5 bases each). The CDR3 totals 17 residues. Trimming removed 2 bases at V and 5 bases at J, with 19 bases between. Germline CDR1 is LGHDT and CDR2 is YNNKEL (reference sequence). The CDR3 DNA reads TGTGCCAGCAGCCAACTCCGGGACGTGAGACGGGACAATGAGCAGTTCTTC. Translating it yields CASSQLRDVRRDNEQFF.

This clonotype was counted ten times or more. The chain combines TRBV7-8 with TRBJ1-1; D not resolved. Germline CDR1 is SGHVS and CDR2 is FQNEAQ. The CDR3 length is 15 residues. Between the trimmed V and J ends, which lost 1 base and 1 base, there was a span of 10 bases. CDR3 nucleotides: TGTGCCAGCAGCTTAGGAGGACGGGGGAACACTGAAGCTTTCTTT. Its protein is CASSLGGRGNTEAFF.

As for this clonotype: Germline is not matched at one junction end, which may reflect a read error. The chain links TRBV5-1 to TRBJ2-1, with D unclear. The CDR3 loop spans 13 amino acids. Germline-derived CDR1 and CDR2 are SGHRS and YFSETQ. The CDR3 region has the DNA TGCGCCGGCAGCTTGTATAGGTACAATGAGCAGTTCTTC. This gives the protein CAGSLYRYNEQFF.

The chain joins TRBV12-3 or TRBV12-4 to TRBJ1-2, with D hard to call. V lost 8 bases and J lost 4, with 17 bases in between. The CDR3 runs to 14 residues. The CDR3 loop reads CASGPGHSLYGYTF. The CDR3 coding sequence is TGTGCCAGCGGCCCGGGCCATAGCCTCTATGGCTACACCTTC.

V and J are TRBV10-3 and TRBJ2-7, with D hard to call. Germline V gene sequence: CDR1 ENHRY, CDR2 SYGVKD. With 9 bases removed from V and 6 bases from J, the gap between germline ends came to 18 bases. The CDR3 loop spans 13 amino acids. CDR3 coding DNA: TGTGCCATTCGAGAGGCAGGCCGACTCGAGCAGTACGTC. Translated: CAIREAGRLEQYV.

V usage is TRBV9 and J usage is TRBJ2-5, with 13 positions matching TRBD2. The CDR3 is 16 residues long. Per germline, CDR1 SGDLS and CDR2 YYNGEE. J lost 2 bases, V lost 3 bases, and 4 bases had no gene match. CDR3 amino acids: CASSARLAGGQETQYF. DNA for the CDR3: TGTGCCAGCAGCGCCCGACTAGCGGGGGGTCAAGAGACCCAGTACTTC. The complete variable domain, with remaining parts taken from reference TRBV9 and TRBJ2-5, reads DSGVTQTPKHLITATGQRVTLRCSPRSGDLSVYWYQQSLDQGLQFLIQYYNGEERAKGNILERFSAQQFPDLHSELNLSSLELGDSALYFCASSARLAGGQETQYFGPGTRLLVL.

This chain links TRBV4-3 with TRBJ1-6; D is perhaps TRBD1 (6 bases). The CDR3 is 18 amino acids. Germline CDR1 LGHNA, CDR2 YSLEER. V was pared by 4 bases and J by 0 bases, with 16 bases between. Written as DNA, the CDR3 is TGCGCCAGCAGCCTCACCACAGGGATCCCCTCCTATAATTCACCCCTCCACTTT. It translates to CASSLTTGIPSYNSPLHF.

V and J are TRBV19 and TRBJ1-5; maybe TRBD1 (5 bases). Trimming pared 1 base from V and 6 bases from J, leaving 13 bases between. CDR1 is LNHDA, CDR2 SQIVND, per germline (reference sequence). This CDR3 comprises 15 residues. CDR3 amino acids: CASSIVLGGSQPQHF. Here the CDR3 DNA reads TGTGCCAGTAGTATAGTGTTGGGGGGTTCTCAGCCCCAGCATTTT.

In this sample, this clonotype turned up a few times. The chain has TRBV6-1 and TRBJ1-5; 7 bases are a match to TRBD1. The CDR3 extends over 14 amino acids. V lost 3 bases, J lost 6 bases, and 5 bases stayed unmatched. CDR1 MNHNS and CDR2 SASEGT come from the germline V gene. The chain's CDR3 is CASSDRQGPQPQHF. In nucleotides, the CDR3 is TGTGCCAGCAGTGACAGACAGGGCCCTCAGCCCCAGCATTTT.

A remark on this clonotype: A much larger clone lies one base from this, so it may be a read error. This chain links TRBV7-8 with TRBJ2-1, with D unresolved. The germline gives CDR1 SGHVS, CDR2 FQNEAQ. V shed 4 bases and J shed 1 base, with 14 bases lying between them. CDR3 length: 16 amino acids. CDR3 in DNA: TGTGCCAGCAGCTACAGACGGGTAGGATCCTACAATGAGCAGTTCTTC. Its protein product is CASSYRRVGSYNEQFF.

The chain has TRBV4-1 and TRBJ2-3, with D perhaps TRBD2 (6 bases). Germline assignment: CDR1 MGHRA and CDR2 YSYEKL. Trimming left V 1 base short and J 4 bases short, with 9 bases between. The CDR3 has 14 amino acids. The CDR3 reads CASSQAEGSDTQYF. The CDR3 DNA follows: TGCGCCAGCAGCCAAGCGGAGGGCTCAGATACGCAGTATTTT.

This clonotype was counted only a few times. The chain employs TRBV2 and TRBJ2-2; TRBD1 might be the D (5 bases). Trimming took 6 bases from V and 3 from J, leaving 11 bases between them. Germline values: CDR1 SNHLY, CDR2 FYNNEI. The CDR3 has 14 amino acids. DNA for the CDR3: TGTGCCAGCAGCAGGGATCCGGACACCGGGGAGCTGTTTTTT. Translation: CASSRDPDTGELFF.

This clonotype showed up just a few times. The V and J genes are TRBV6-5 and TRBJ2-1; no firm D call. V was clipped by 0 bases and J by 5 bases, with 5 bases between them. The CDR3 runs to 13 residues. CDR1 and CDR2 (germline): MNHEY, SVGAGI. The DNA for the CDR3 is TGTGCCAGCAGTTACTCGAAGCACAATGAGCAGTTCTTC. Translated, it gives CASSYSKHNEQFF.